The clone carrying this T cell receptor (beta chain) has a handful of counts. CDR3 length equals 17 residues. Germline V gives CDR1 SEHNR, CDR2 FQNEAQ (reference sequence). Trimming took off 5 bases at V and 3 bases at J, with 23 bases between the two ends. This sample is drawn from a study of blood T cells in healthy people across ages. A second 7 to 11 cycle PCR used barcoded and J-beta primers. The study obtained at least 2.5 million CDR3-containing paired-end reads from every sample. From the 5' RACE reads, TCRdb called clonotypes with MiXCR, one entry per CDR3 protein. Of roughly 1,100,000 distinct CDR3 sequences listed, approximately 25% are singletons. Another study also made use of these data, one on T cells of mothers and their children.

This chain links TRBV7-9 with TRBJ2-7, with D possibly being TRBD1 (5 bases). The receptor was derived from a girl aged 2 to 10 in good health. Source material: blood. The CDR3 region is CASSPVGLGRENYEQYF. The CDR3 region has the DNA TGTGCCAGCAGCCCGGTAGGTCTGGGCAGGGAAAACTACGAGCAGTACTTC.